This TCR beta chain was profiled in a study of cytomegalovirus exposure and HLA in healthy donors. Study-wide points: Reports showed the classifier diagnosing cytomegalovirus status with high specificity and sensitivity.

The V gene end was trimmed by 4 bases and the J gene end by 7 bases; junction bases not matched to a gene: 6. Germline assignment: CDR1 WNHNN and CDR2 SYGVQD (reference sequence). This CDR3 is 14 amino acids long. Only in-frame clones appear in the TCRdb table, and some are missing; sequencing was by immunoSEQ multiplex PCR. This sample has hundreds of thousands of clones, with more than 75% found just once. As concerns this clone: Its matching antigen is unknown.

The sequencing sample was made of PBMCs. The rearrangement uses TRBV10-1 and TRBJ1-3; 8 nucleotides align to TRBD1. This TCR was recovered from a woman between 18 and 29 years old in good health and CMV-seropositive. In nucleotides, the CDR3 is TGCGCCAGCAGTGCAGGGGGCAGAATGAACACCATATATTTT. Protein product: CASSAGGRMNTIYF.